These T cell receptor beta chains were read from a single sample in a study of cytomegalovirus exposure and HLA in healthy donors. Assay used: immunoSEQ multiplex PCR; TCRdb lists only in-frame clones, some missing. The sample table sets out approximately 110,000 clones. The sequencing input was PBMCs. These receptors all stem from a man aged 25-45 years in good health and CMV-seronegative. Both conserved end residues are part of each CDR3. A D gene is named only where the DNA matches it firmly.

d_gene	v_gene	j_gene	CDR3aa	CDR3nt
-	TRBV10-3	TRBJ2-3	CAINRQENTDTQYF	TGTGCCATCAATCGACAGGAAAACACAGATACGCAGTATTTT
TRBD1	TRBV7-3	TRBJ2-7	CASSPGVGTGYEQYF	TGTGCCAGCAGCCCAGGGGTCGGGACAGGTTACGAGCAGTACTTC
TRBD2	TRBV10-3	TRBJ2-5	CAISDGTSGGAGETQYF	TGTGCCATCAGTGATGGGACTAGCGGGGGGGCCGGCGAGACCCAGTACTTC
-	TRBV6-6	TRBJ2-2	CASRPTQGTGELFF	TGTGCCAGCAGGCCGACACAGGGTACCGGGGAGCTGTTTTTT
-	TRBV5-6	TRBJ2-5	CASSLADGSGYF	TGTGCCAGCAGCTTGGCCGACGGCTCGGGGTACTTC
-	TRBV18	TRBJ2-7	CASALGTRYEQYF	TGTGCCAGCGCGCTCGGGACACGCTACGAGCAGTACTTC
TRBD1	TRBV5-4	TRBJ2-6	CASSLWQGAVGANVLTF	TGTGCCAGCAGCTTATGGCAGGGGGCGGTCGGGGCCAACGTCCTGACTTTC
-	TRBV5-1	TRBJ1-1	CASSLAQGPGTEAFF	TGCGCCAGCAGCTTGGCCCAGGGTCCGGGCACTGAAGCTTTCTTT
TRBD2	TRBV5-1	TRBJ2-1	CASSLSLAGRDNEQFF	TGCGCCAGCAGCTTGTCACTAGCGGGGAGAGACAATGAGCAGTTCTTC
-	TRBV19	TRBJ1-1	CASSIDSLNTEAFF	TGTGCCAGTAGTATAGACAGTCTGAACACTGAAGCTTTCTTT
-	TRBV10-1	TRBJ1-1	CASRERGFGENTEAFF	TGCGCCAGCAGAGAGAGGGGGTTCGGGGAGAACACTGAAGCTTTCTTT
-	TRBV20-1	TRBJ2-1	CSASNGNEQFF	TGCAGTGCGTCCAACGGGAATGAGCAGTTCTTC
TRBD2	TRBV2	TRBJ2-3	CASVWEASGGTYKTDTQYF	TGTGCCAGCGTCTGGGAGGCTAGCGGGGGGACCTATAAAACAGATACGCAGTATTTT
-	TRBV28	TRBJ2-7	CASSSSWTEGYEQYF	TGTGCCAGCAGTTCATCTTGGACAGAGGGCTACGAGCAGTACTTC
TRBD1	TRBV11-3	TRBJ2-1	CASSYRGYNEQFF	TGTGCCAGCAGCTACAGGGGATACAATGAGCAGTTCTTC
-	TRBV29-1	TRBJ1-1	CSVRGLGNTEAFF	TGCAGCGTTAGGGGACTGGGGAACACTGAAGCTTTCTTT
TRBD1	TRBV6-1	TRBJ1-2	CASRDRGNYGYTF	TGTGCCAGCAGGGACAGGGGGAACTATGGCTACACCTTC
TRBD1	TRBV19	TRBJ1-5	CASSRGGEQPQHF	TGTGCCAGTAGTAGAGGGGGCGAACAGCCCCAGCATTTT
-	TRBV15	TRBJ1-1	CATRSGPLGNTEAFF	TGTGCCACCAGGAGCGGGCCCCTGGGGAACACTGAAGCTTTCTTT
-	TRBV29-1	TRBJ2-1	CSVERTGDPNEQFF	TGCAGCGTTGAAAGGACGGGGGACCCCAATGAGCAGTTCTTC
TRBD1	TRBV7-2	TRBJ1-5	CASSLDGRGQGQHF	TGTGCCAGCAGCTTAGATGGTAGAGGACAGGGGCAGCATTTT
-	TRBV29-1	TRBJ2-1	CSARYGGSYNEQFF	TGCAGCGCCCGCTACGGGGGCTCCTACAATGAGCAGTTCTTC
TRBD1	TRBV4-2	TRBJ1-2	CASSKGGQEGYGYTF	TGTGCCAGCAGCAAAGGGGGACAGGAGGGCTATGGCTACACCTTC
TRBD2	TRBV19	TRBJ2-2	CASIPGGQDTGELFF	TGTGCCAGTATCCCGGGGGGGCAGGACACCGGGGAGCTGTTTTTT
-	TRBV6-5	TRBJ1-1	CASTDGASGNTEAFF	TGTGCCAGCACCGATGGGGCCTCGGGGAACACTGAAGCTTTCTTT
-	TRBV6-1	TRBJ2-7	CASRSGTGVLYEQYF	TGTGCCAGCAGGTCCGGGACGGGGGTTTTATACGAGCAGTACTTC
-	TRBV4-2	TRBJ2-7	CASSQDLQLSYEQYF	TGTGCCAGCAGCCAAGATCTACAGCTCTCCTACGAGCAGTACTTC
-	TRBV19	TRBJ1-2	CASSTEGRGGYTF	TGTGCCAGTAGTACCGAAGGGAGGGGAGGCTACACCTTC
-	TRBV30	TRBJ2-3	CAWNRGSTDTQYF	TGTGCCTGGAATAGGGGCAGCACAGATACGCAGTATTTT
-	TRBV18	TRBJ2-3	CASSPPNFSTDTQYF	TGTGCCAGCTCACCACCTAACTTCAGCACAGATACGCAGTATTTT
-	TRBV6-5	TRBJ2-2	CASSRGPPEGELFF	TGTGCCAGCAGTCGAGGGCCCCCGGAAGGGGAGCTGTTTTTT
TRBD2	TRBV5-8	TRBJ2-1	CASSLGGGRRGVYNEQFF	TGTGCCAGCAGCTTGGGTGGTGGGAGACGGGGGGTCTACAATGAGCAGTTCTTC
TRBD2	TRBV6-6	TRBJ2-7	CASSQGTRSYEQYF	TGTGCCAGCAGCCAAGGGACTAGGTCATACGAGCAGTACTTC
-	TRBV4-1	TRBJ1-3	CASSHLTGGLGNTIYF	TGCGCCAGCAGCCATCTTACCGGGGGGCTAGGAAACACCATATATTTT
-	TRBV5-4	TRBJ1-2	CASSAGLMRYYGYTF	TGTGCCAGCAGCGCTGGTCTAATGAGATACTATGGCTACACCTTC
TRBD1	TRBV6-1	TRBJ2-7	CASSEGPGQTYEQYF	TGTGCCAGCAGTGAGGGACCGGGACAGACCTACGAGCAGTACTTC
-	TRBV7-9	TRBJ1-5	CASSPGQSSNQPQHF	TGTGCCAGCAGCCCTGGACAGAGTAGCAATCAGCCCCAGCATTTT
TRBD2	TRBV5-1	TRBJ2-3	CASSLAVGGEIAQYF	TGCGCCAGCAGCTTGGCCGTTGGGGGGGAGATTGCGCAGTATTTT
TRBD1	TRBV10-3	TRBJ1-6	CAISTGGAGNSPLHF	TGTGCCATCAGCACAGGGGGCGCGGGAAATTCACCCCTCCACTTT
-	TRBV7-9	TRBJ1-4	CASKSGGGDEKLFF	TGTGCCAGCAAATCGGGGGGAGGCGATGAAAAACTGTTTTTT
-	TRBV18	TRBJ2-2	CASSPKVAPGELFF	TGTGCCAGCTCACCAAAGGTAGCGCCCGGGGAGCTGTTTTTT
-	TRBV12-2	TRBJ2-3	CASRPPPESSGGTDTQYF	TGTGCAAGTCGCCCCCCTCCGGAGTCTAGCGGGGGCACAGATACGCAGTATTTT
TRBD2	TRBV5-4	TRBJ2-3	CASSSTSRSTDTQYF	TGTGCCAGCAGTTCGACTAGCAGGAGCACAGATACGCAGTATTTT